The next 17 T cell receptor beta chains were all read from a single sample in a study of CD8+ T cells in alopecia areata. As to treatment: oral pan-JAK inhibitor, 5-10 mg twice daily. RNA was extracted and reverse transcribed into cDNA as the sequencing template. Clones were sequenced by immunoSEQ multiplex PCR, and TCRdb holds only the in-frame ones, with some missing. Of more than 110,000 clones detected, 82% appear once; the ten largest clones hold around 25%. The sequences come from CD8+ T cells sorted from blood, collected at week 4, from a patient treated with tofacitinib. The source is a human donor with alopecia areata.

V usage is TRBV6-5 and J usage is TRBJ1-4; unclear D gene. The V gene's germline CDR1 is MNHEY and CDR2 SVGAGI. The CDR3 runs to 14 residues. V was pared by 2 bases and J by 8 bases, with 12 bases between. CDR3 DNA sequence: TGTGCCAGCAGTTACGAGGGATCGGGGGAAAAACTGTTTTTT. It codes for CASSYEGSGEKLFF.

This rearrangement joins TRBV11-3 to TRBJ2-1, with D perhaps matching TRBD2 (5 bases). Trimming took 5 bases from V and 5 from J, leaving 19 bases between them. Germline values: CDR1 SGHNT, CDR2 YENEEA. The CDR3 sequence is 16 residues long. The CDR3 coding sequence is TGTGCCAGCAGCCTTCTAAGCGGCGATCCCGACAATGAGCAGTTCTTC. This translates into CASSLLSGDPDNEQFF.

The chain recombines TRBV29-1 with TRBJ1-1; no definite D call. There are 12 residues in the CDR3. Per germline, CDR1 SQVTM and CDR2 ANQGSEA. V gave up 6 bases and J gave up 3 bases, with 11 bases separating them. CDR3 protein: CSVQRLDTEAFF. The CDR3 coding sequence is TGCAGCGTCCAGAGGCTTGACACTGAAGCTTTCTTT.

The chain joins TRBV15 to TRBJ2-2; D not resolved. Trimming stripped 0 bases from V and 3 bases from J, with 17 bases between. The germline gives CDR1 LNHNV, CDR2 YYDKDF (reference sequence). CDR3 length: 18 amino acids. DNA of the CDR3: TGTGCCACCAGCAGAGATCATTTAAGGGAACGAGACACCGGGGAGCTGTTTTTT. Protein: CATSRDHLRERDTGELFF.

J is TRBJ1-2 and V is TRBV5-1; D is unresolved. The germline CDR1 and CDR2 sequences are SGHRS and YFSETQ. CDR3 size: 13 residues. V was pared by 1 base and J by 8 bases, with 12 bases between. The CDR3 coding sequence is TGCGCCAGCAGCTTGAGTCCGTCCCGGGGCTACACCTTC. This sequence encodes CASSLSPSRGYTF.

This clone showed up just a few times. The gene calls are TRBV4-1 and TRBJ1-2; TRBD1 is a possible D gene (5 bases). Germline V gene data show CDR1 as MGHRA and CDR2 as YSYEKL. Trimming took 0 bases from V and 4 from J, leaving 9 bases between them. The CDR3 runs to 14 residues. For the CDR3, the DNA is TGCGCCAGCAGCCAAGATTCAGGGTCCTATGGCTACACCTTC. It yields the protein CASSQDSGSYGYTF.

The chain couples TRBV4-1 to TRBJ2-1, with D uncertain. Between the trimmed V and J ends, which lost 0 bases and 5 bases, there was a span of 8 bases. Germline V gene lookup returns CDR1 MGHRA and CDR2 YSYEKL. This CDR3 has 14 residues. The CDR3 nucleotides read TGCGCCAGCAGCCAAGAATCAGGCAACAATGAGCAGTTCTTC. Amino acid sequence: CASSQESGNNEQFF.

The chain uses TRBV29-1 and TRBJ2-7; a possible D gene is TRBD1 (6 bases). Trimming cost V 5 bases and J 3 bases, with 14 bases left between them. This CDR3 is 13 amino acids long. In germline, CDR1 is SQVTM, CDR2 ANQGSEA. CDR3 loop: CSVKTGSSYEQYF. The CDR3 bases are TGCAGCGTTAAAACAGGGAGTAGCTACGAGCAGTACTTC.

This clone was seen a few times. This chain connects TRBV27 to TRBJ2-7; either TRBD1 or TRBD2 may fit D (5 bases each). The V and J ends lost 6 bases and 6 bases respectively, with 12 bases between them. This CDR3 spans 12 amino acids. The germline gives CDR1 MNHEY, CDR2 SMNVEV (reference sequence). The CDR3 coding sequence is TGTGCCAGCAGCCTCGCCGGGGCCGAGCAGTACTTC. This translates into CASSLAGAEQYF.

This clone came up a few times. The J gene is TRBJ1-3, the V gene TRBV7-9; no clear D gene. CDR1 and CDR2 from the germline V gene are SEHNR and FQNEAQ (reference sequence). Deletions cut 4 bases from V and 9 bases from J, with 16 bases between. The CDR3 runs 14 residues. For the CDR3, the DNA is TGTGCCAGCAGCTCAATACGTGGCTCGCCCACCATATATTTT. This encodes CASSSIRGSPTIYF.

The chain couples TRBV29-1 to TRBJ2-7, with a tentative D call TRBD1 (5 bases). Germline loops: CDR1 SQVTM, CDR2 ANQGSEA. V gave up 6 bases and J gave up 0 bases, with 9 bases separating them. The CDR3 length is 12 residues. CDR3 sequence reads: CSVSDNSYEQYF. In DNA, the CDR3 is TGCAGCGTCTCGGACAACTCCTACGAGCAGTACTTC.

A word on this clone: An end of the junction does not agree with germline; a read error may underlie this. V gene TRBV7-9 combines with J gene TRBJ2-7; D perhaps matches TRBD2 (5 bases). The CDR3 has 14 amino acids. Germline CDR1 is SEHNR and CDR2 is FQNEAQ (reference sequence). The CDR3, as DNA: TGTGCCAGCAGTTTAGGTCAAGGAGAGGGCGAGCAGTACTTC. This translates into CASSLGQGEGEQYF.

This sequence joins TRBV4-2 and TRBJ2-5, with 13 bases that match TRBD2. The assigned J gene may be wrong: the sequence end matches TRBJ2-7 better. The CDR3 covers 15 residues. CDR1 is LGHNA and CDR2 is YNFKEQ in the germline V gene. The CDR3: CASSPTSGGAYEQYF. In nucleotides, the CDR3 is TGTGCCAGCAGCCCCACTAGCGGGGGGGCGTACGAGCAGTACTTC.

This chain uses TRBV14 with TRBJ2-7; 8 bases map to TRBD1. Germline values: CDR1 SGHDN, CDR2 FVKESK. The CDR3 spans 15 residues. Trimming cost V 4 bases and J 4 bases; bases outside gene matches: 9. The CDR3: CASSPVAGGIYEQYF. The DNA for the CDR3 is TGTGCCAGCAGCCCCGTGGCAGGGGGCATTTACGAGCAGTACTTC. Full variable domain (remainder filled in from reference TRBV14 and TRBJ2-7): EAGVTQFPSHSVIEKGQTVTLRCDPISGHDNLYWYRRVMGKEIKFLLHFVKESKQDESGMPNNRFLAERTGGTYSTLKVQPAELEDSGVYFCASSPVAGGIYEQYFGPGTRLTVT.

This clone has a single count. The chain uses TRBV7-9 and TRBJ1-4; TRBD1 might be the D (5 bases). Germline V gives CDR1 SEHNR, CDR2 FQNEAQ (reference sequence). V lost 5 bases, J lost 8 bases, and 18 bases lay in between. CDR3 length equals 15 residues. CDR3 in DNA: TGTGCCAGCAGCCCCCACCACGGGGGACGGGAAAAACTGTTTTTT. Translating it yields CASSPHHGGREKLFF.

This chain uses TRBV7-2 with TRBJ2-1, with D perhaps TRBD2 (6 bases). The CDR3 covers 15 residues. The V gene's germline CDR1 is SGHTA and CDR2 FQGNSA. The germline V and J ends were trimmed by 4 bases and 3 bases, with 13 bases remaining between them. Here the CDR3 reads CASSYNSGLYNEQFF. The DNA for the CDR3 is TGTGCCAGCAGCTATAATAGCGGACTCTACAATGAGCAGTTCTTC.

This chain uses TRBV4-1 with TRBJ1-2; no firm D call. The V gene lost 2 bases and the J gene lost 0 bases, with 7 bases spanning the gap. This CDR3 contains 14 residues. Germline V CDR1 and CDR2: MGHRA, YSYEKL. CDR3 in amino acids: CASSQLSANYGYTF. The CDR3 nucleotides read TGCGCCAGCAGCCAACTCAGTGCTAACTATGGCTACACCTTC.